This TCR beta chain was identified during a study of blood T cell repertoires in COVID-19. Study-level information: Sources were T cells, B-cell-depleted T cells, or PBMCs; the material itself was cDNA or gDNA.

Original handling: Counts of nucleated cells, estimated from reference gene primer amplification, were obtained. The table came from immunoSEQ multiplex PCR; TCRdb's copy has only in-frame clones and leaves some out. For V, J and clone size, that table is used; D and trimming come from the DNA. The table shows 350,000 or so clones, with around nine tenths occurring only once. The Seattle patients, enrolled during active infection, were followed longitudinally. CDR3 length equals 16 residues. After removal of 3 bases from V and 4 bases from J, the junction contained 11 bases not matched to a gene. Germline assignment: CDR1 MNHEY and CDR2 SMNVEV (reference sequence).

The chain links TRBV27 to TRBJ2-5, with 7 positions matching TRBD2. The TCR was taken from a woman aged 55-75 years with COVID-19, enrolled during active disease. The sequencing sample was made of peripheral blood. This CDR3 is CASSLAGVPRAETQYF. CDR3 bases: TGTGCCAGCAGTTTGGCGGGGGTACCGAGGGCAGAGACCCAGTACTTC.